The clone carrying this T cell receptor beta chain was seen a few times. One entry per CDR3 protein results from TCRdb running MiXCR on the RT-PCR reads. The sample carries almost 700,000 distinct CDR3 sequences, more than 13% recorded once. There are 14 residues in the CDR3. Trimming shortened V by 4 bases and J by 4 bases, and 14 bases separated the two germline ends. Germline V gene lookup returns CDR1 SGHRS and CDR2 YFSETQ. Sequenced sample: memory CD4+ T cells from blood. The rearrangement joins TRBV5-1 to TRBJ2-5, with D perhaps given as TRBD1 or TRBD2 (5 bases each). The source is a female donor in good health, serving as a healthy control. CDR3 nucleotides: TGCGCCAGCAGCACCAACGTTGGGGGAGAGACCCAGTACTTC. Its protein is CASSTNVGGETQYF.